This T cell receptor beta chain is from a study of identical twins. Notes on the study in general: Surplus twin overlap in beta out-of-frame sequences was less pronounced. Cord blood beta clonotypes that were abundant carried fewer insertions, and memory repertoires showed no such trend. Compared with models, monozygotic twins showed more out-of-frame TCR alpha sharing.

The cDNA had a unique molecular identifier and a template-switch universal primer site. TCRdb fed the 5' RACE reads into MiXCR, producing one record per CDR3 protein. The sample has around 220,000 distinct CDR3 sequences, more than 9% seen once; the top ten hold roughly 10%. This clonotype was counted many times. Its target is unknown. V dropped 4 bases and J dropped 1 base, with 30 bases sitting between them. Germline CDR1 and CDR2: SGHRS and YFSETQ. The CDR3 has 20 amino acids. Sequenced: memory T cells sorted from blood. The TCR comes from a middle-aged man in good health. This chain connects TRBV5-1 to TRBJ2-7; possible D gene TRBD1, 8 bases. In DNA form, the CDR3 reads TGCGCCAGCAGCCAGTCCCAGGGGGCATCGGGGACTAAGTCTTCCTACGAGCAGTACTTC. Translating it yields CASSQSQGASGTKSSYEQYF.